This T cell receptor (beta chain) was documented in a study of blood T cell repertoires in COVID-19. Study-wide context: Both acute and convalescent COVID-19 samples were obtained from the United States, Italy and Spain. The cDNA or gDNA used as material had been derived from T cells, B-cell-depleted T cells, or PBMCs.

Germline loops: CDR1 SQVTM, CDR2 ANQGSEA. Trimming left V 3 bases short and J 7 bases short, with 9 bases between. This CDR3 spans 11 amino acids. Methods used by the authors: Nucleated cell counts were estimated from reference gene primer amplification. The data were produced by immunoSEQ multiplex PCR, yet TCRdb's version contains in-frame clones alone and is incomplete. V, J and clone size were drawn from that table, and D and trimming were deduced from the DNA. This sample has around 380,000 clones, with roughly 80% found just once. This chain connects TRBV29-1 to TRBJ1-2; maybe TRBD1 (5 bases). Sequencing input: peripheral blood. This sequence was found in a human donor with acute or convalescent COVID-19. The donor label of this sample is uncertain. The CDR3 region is CSVEGLAGYTF. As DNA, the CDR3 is TGCAGCGTTGAGGGGCTCGCTGGCTACACCTTC.